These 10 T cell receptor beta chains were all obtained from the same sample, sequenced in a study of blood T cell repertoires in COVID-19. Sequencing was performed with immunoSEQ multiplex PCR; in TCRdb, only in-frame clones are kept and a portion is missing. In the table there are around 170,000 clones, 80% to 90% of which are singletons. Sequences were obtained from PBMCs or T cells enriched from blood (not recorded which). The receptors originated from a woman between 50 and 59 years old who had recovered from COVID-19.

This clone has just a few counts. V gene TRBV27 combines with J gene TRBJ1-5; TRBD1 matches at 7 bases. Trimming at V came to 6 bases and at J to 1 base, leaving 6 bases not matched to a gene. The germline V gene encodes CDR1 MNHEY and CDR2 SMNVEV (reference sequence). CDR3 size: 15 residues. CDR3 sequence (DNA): TGTGCCAGCAGCACAGGGGCGAGGAGCAATCAGCCCCAGCATTTT. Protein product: CASSTGARSNQPQHF.

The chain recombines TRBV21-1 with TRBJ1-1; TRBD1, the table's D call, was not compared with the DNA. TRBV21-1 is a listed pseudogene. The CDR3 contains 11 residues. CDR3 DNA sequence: TGTGCCAGCACCCAGAACACTGAAGCTTTCTTT. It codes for CASTQNTEAFF.

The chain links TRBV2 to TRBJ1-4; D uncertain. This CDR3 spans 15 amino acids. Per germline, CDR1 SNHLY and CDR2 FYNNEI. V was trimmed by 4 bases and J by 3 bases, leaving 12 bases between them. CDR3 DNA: TGTGCCAGCAGTGTTAGGATCGGGGCTAATGAAAAACTGTTTTTT. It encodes CASSVRIGANEKLFF.

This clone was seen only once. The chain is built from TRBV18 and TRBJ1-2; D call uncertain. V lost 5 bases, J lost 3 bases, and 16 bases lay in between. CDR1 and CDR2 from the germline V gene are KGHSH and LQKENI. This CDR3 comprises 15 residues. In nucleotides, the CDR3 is TGTGCCAGCTCAGATCTATCCCGGCGGGACTATGGCTACACCTTC. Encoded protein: CASSDLSRRDYGYTF. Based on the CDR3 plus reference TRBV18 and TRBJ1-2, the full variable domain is NAGVMQNPRHLVRRRGQEARLRCSPMKGHSHVYWYRQLPEEGLKFMVYLQKENIIDESGMPKERFSAEFPKEGPSILRIQQVVRGDSAAYFCASSDLSRRDYGYTFGSGTRLTVV.

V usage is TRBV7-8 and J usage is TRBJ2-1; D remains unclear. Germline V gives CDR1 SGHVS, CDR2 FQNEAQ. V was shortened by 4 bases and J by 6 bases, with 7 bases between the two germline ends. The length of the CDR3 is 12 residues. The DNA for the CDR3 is TGTGCCAGCAGCTCGTATATCAATGAGCAGTTCTTC. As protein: CASSSYINEQFF.

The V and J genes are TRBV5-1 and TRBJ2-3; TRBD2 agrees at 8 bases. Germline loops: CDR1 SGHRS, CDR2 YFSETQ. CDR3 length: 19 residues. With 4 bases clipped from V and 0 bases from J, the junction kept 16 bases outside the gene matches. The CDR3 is CASSRTLGREDTSTDTQYF. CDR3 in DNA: TGCGCCAGCAGCCGAACCTTGGGGCGGGAGGACACTAGCACAGATACGCAGTATTTT. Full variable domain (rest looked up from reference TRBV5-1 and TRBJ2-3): KAGVTQTPRYLIKTRGQQVTLSCSPISGHRSVSWYQQTPGQGLQFLFEYFSETQRNKGNFPGRFSGRQFSNSRSEMNVSTLELGDSALYLCASSRTLGREDTSTDTQYFGPGTRLTVL.

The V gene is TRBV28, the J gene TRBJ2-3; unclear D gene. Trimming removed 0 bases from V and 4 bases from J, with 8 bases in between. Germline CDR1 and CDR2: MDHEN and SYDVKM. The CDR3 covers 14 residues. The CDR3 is CASSLWGRSDTQYF. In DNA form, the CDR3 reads TGTGCCAGCAGTTTATGGGGCCGTTCAGATACGCAGTATTTT. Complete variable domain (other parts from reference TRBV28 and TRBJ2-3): DVKVTQSSRYLVKRTGEKVFLECVQDMDHENMFWYRQDPGLGLRLIYFSYDVKMKEKGDIPEGYSVSREKKERFSLILESASTNQTSMYLCASSLWGRSDTQYFGPGTRLTVL.

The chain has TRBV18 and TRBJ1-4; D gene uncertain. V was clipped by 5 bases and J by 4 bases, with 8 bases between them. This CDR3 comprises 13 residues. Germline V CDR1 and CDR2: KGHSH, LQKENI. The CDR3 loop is CASSEQINEKLFF. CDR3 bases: TGTGCCAGCTCAGAACAGATTAATGAAAAACTGTTTTTT.

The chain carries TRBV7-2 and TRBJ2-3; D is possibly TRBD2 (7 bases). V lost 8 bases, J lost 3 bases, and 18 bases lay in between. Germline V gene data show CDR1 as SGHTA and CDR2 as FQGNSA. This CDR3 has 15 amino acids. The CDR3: CASSRGGGGTDTQYF. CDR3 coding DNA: TGTGCCAGCTCCCGAGGGGGGGGAGGAACAGATACGCAGTATTTT.

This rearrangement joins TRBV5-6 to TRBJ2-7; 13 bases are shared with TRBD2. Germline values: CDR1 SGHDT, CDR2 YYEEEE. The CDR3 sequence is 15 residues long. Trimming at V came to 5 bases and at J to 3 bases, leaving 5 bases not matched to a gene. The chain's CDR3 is CASRRLAGGLYEQYF. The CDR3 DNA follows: TGTGCCAGCAGGAGACTAGCGGGGGGCCTCTACGAGCAGTACTTC.